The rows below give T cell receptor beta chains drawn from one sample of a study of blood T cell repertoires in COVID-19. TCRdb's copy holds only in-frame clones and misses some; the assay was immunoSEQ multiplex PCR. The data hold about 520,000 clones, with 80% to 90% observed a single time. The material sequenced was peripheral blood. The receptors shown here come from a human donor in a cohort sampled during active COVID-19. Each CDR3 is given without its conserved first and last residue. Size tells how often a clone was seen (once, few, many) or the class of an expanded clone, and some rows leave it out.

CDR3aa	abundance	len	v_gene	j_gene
ASSIDGLYNEQF	-	12	TRBV19	TRBJ2-1
ASSLGRVVDTGELF	-	14	TRBV5-1	TRBJ2-2
ASSLPGLAGGNEQF	-	14	TRBV28	TRBJ2-1
ASSFALSGESYEQY	-	14	TRBV5-5	TRBJ2-7
AWSVLEGVGYNEQF	many	14	TRBV30	TRBJ2-1
ASSKGQGTEAF	-	11	TRBV6-5	TRBJ1-1
ATQEQTGRNTEAF	-	13	TRBV10-3	TRBJ1-1
ASSEMGSATNEKLF	-	14	TRBV6-1	TRBJ1-4
ASSTGLAENTGELF	-	14	TRBV19	TRBJ2-2
ASEATSGEDQPQH	-	13	TRBV9	TRBJ1-5
ASSVAGQGVNNEQF	-	14	TRBV9	TRBJ2-1
ASFPQGGRSAEAF	-	13	TRBV28	TRBJ1-1
ASSQDSRGGNYEQY	-	14	TRBV4-1	TRBJ2-7
ASREGRGWADTQY	-	13	TRBV19	TRBJ2-3
AWVRSGDTQY	many	10	TRBV30	TRBJ2-3
ASSLLGSSNYGYT	-	13	TRBV7-2	TRBJ1-2
SASRDTANYGYT	-	12	TRBV20-1	TRBJ1-2
ATGTSGDTQY	-	10	TRBV24-1	TRBJ2-3
ASSESRTGIHGYT	-	13	TRBV2	TRBJ1-2
ASSAGTGLVGYGYT	-	14	TRBV9	TRBJ1-2
ASSLAQTSYEQY	-	12	TRBV7-2	TRBJ2-7
ASSLPRHRYGYT	-	12	TRBV5-6	TRBJ1-2
ASSPPGQQQETQY	-	13	TRBV5-5	TRBJ2-5
SVVIGGGYGYT	-	11	TRBV29-1	TRBJ1-2
ASRTKLGGQPQH	-	12	TRBV6-6	TRBJ1-5
ASSLVGIGGTEAF	-	13	TRBV7-2	TRBJ1-1
ASSKRRSGGSYEQY	-	14	TRBV21-1	TRBJ2-7
AWSPGLAGGWTGELF	-	15	TRBV30	TRBJ2-2
ASSPPILQGNGYT	-	13	TRBV28	TRBJ1-2
ASSPLGSGNTIY	-	12	TRBV7-9	TRBJ1-3
ASSNSGTGASNQPQH	many	15	TRBV28	TRBJ1-5